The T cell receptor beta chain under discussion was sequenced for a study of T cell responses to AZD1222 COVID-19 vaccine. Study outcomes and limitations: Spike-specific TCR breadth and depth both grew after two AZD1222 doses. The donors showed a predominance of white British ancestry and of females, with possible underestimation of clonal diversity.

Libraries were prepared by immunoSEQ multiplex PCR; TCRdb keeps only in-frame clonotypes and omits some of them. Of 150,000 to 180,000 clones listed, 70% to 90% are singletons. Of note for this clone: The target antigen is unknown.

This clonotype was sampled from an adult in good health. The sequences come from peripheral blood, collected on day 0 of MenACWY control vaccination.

The CDR3 sequence: CASSPRRPFTSGDPNTGELFF. The CDR3 nucleotides are TGTGCCAGCAGCCCGAGACGCCCCTTTACTAGCGGGGACCCGAACACCGGGGAGCTGTTTTTT. V gene TRBV9 combines with J gene TRBJ2-2; 10 bases align to TRBD2. The CDR3 contains 21 residues. The V segment lost 4 bases and the J segment 0 bases; nucleotides outside the gene matches: 18. Germline CDR1 SGDLS, CDR2 YYNGEE. The whole variable domain, remainder taken from reference TRBV9 and TRBJ2-2, is DSGVTQTPKHLITATGQRVTLRCSPRSGDLSVYWYQQSLDQGLQFLIQYYNGEERAKGNILERFSAQQFPDLHSELNLSSLELGDSALYFCASSPRRPFTSGDPNTGELFFGEGSRLTVL.